This T cell receptor beta chain was recovered during a study of pediatric ulcerative colitis. Sequenced by immunoSEQ multiplex PCR; TCRdb stores in-frame clones only, minus some. The repertoire holds 64,000 or so clones, with 77% as singletons. Germline CDR1 is KGHSH and CDR2 is LQKENI. V lost 5 bases to trimming and J lost 3 bases, with 16 bases between them. The CDR3 has 15 residues. The sequence was collected from a boy younger than 18 with moderate ulcerative colitis. V is TRBV18 and J is TRBJ1-1, with a possible D match to TRBD1 (6 bases). Sequenced input: blood. The CDR3 DNA reads as TGTGCCAGCTCAGATAGGGGCGCAGGGGACACTGAAGCTTTCTTT. As protein: CASSDRGAGDTEAFF.